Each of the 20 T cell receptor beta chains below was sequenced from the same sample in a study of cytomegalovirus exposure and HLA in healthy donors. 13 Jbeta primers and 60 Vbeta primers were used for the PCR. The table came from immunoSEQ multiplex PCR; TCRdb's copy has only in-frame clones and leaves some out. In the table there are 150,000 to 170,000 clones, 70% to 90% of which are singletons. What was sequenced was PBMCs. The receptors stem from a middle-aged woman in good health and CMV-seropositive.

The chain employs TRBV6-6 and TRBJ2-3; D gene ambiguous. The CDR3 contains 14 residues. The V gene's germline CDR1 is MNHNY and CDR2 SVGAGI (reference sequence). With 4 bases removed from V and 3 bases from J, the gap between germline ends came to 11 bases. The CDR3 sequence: CASSLGRSTDTQYF. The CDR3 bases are TGTGCCAGCAGTTTAGGTAGGAGTACAGATACGCAGTATTTT.

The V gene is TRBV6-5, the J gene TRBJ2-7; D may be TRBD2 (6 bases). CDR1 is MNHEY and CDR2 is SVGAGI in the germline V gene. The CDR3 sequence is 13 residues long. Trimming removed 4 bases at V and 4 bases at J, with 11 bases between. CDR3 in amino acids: CASSWAREYEQYF. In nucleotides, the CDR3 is TGTGCCAGCAGTTGGGCCCGGGAGTACGAGCAGTACTTC.

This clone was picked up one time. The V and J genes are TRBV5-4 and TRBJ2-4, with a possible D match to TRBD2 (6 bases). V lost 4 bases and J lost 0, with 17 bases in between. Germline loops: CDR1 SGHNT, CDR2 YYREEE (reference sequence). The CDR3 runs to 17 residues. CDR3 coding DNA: TGTGCCAGCAGCCTCAGCGGGTCAAGTATAGCCAAAAACATTCAGTACTTC. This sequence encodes CASSLSGSSIAKNIQYF.

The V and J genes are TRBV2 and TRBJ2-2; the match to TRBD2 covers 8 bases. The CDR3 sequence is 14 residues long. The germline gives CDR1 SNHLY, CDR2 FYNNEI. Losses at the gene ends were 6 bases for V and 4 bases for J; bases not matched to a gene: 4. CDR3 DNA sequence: TGTGCCAGCAGCCGACTAGCGAGCACCGGGGAGCTGTTTTTT. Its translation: CASSRLASTGELFF. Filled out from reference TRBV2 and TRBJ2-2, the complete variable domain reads EPEVTQTPSHQVTQMGQEVILRCVPISNHLYFYWYRQILGQKVEFLVSFYNNEISEKSEIFDDQFSVERPDGSNFTLKIRSTKLEDSAMYFCASSRLASTGELFFGEGSRLTVL.

CDR3 residues: CASSSSRDRGIEQYF. DNA of the CDR3: TGTGCCAGCAGTTCTTCCCGGGACAGGGGAATCGAGCAGTACTTC. The chain has TRBV2 and TRBJ2-7, with 10 nucleotides matching TRBD1. From germline, CDR1 is SNHLY and CDR2 FYNNEI. With V trimmed by 5 bases and J by 6 bases, 10 bases remained unmatched. The CDR3 extends over 15 amino acids.

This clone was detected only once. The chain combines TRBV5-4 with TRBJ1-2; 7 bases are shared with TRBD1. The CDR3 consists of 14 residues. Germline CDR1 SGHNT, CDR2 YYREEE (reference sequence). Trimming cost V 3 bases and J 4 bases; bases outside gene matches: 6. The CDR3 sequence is CASSSPQGGYGYTF. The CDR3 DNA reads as TGTGCCAGCAGCTCTCCCCAGGGGGGCTATGGCTACACCTTC.

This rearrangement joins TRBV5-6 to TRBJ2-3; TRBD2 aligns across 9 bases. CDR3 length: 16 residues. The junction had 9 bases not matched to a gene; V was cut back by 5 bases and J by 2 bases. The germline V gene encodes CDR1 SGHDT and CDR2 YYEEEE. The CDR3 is CASREELAGITDTQYF. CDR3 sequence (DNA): TGTGCCAGCAGGGAGGAACTAGCGGGTATCACAGATACGCAGTATTTT.

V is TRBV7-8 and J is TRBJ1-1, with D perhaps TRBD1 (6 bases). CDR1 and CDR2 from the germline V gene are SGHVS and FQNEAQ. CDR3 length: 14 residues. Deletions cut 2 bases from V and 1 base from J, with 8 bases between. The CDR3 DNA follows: TGTGCCAGCAGCTTATCGACAGGGAACACTGAAGCTTTCTTT. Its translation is CASSLSTGNTEAFF.

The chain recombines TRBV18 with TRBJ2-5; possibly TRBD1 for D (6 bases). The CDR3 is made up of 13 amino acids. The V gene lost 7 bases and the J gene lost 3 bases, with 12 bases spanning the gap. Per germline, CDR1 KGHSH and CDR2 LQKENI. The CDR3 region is CASCPNREETQYF. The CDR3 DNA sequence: TGTGCCAGCTGTCCGAACAGGGAAGAGACCCAGTACTTC.

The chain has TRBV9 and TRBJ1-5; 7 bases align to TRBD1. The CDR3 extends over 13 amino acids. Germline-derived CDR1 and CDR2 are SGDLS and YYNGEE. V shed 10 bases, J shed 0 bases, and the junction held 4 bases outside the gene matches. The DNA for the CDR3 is TGTGCCTCGGGACAGAATAGCAATCAGCCCCAGCATTTT. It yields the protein CASGQNSNQPQHF.

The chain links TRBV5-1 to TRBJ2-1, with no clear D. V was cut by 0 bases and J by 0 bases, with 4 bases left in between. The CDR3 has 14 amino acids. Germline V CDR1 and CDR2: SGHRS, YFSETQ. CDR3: CASSLGASYNEQFF. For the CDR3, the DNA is TGCGCCAGCAGCTTGGGAGCCTCCTACAATGAGCAGTTCTTC.

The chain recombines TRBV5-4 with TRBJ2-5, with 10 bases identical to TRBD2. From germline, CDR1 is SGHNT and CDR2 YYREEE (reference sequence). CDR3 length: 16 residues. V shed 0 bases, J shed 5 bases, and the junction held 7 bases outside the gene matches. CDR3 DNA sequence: TGTGCCAGCAGCTTGGATCTAGCGGGAGAGGAGGAGACCCAGTACTTC. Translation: CASSLDLAGEEETQYF.

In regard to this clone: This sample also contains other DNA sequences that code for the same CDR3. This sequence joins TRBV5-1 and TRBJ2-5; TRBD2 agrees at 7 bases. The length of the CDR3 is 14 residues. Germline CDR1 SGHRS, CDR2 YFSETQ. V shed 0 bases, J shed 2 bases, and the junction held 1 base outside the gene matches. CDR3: CASSLAGGQETQYF. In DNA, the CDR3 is TGCGCCAGCAGCTTGGCCGGGGGGCAAGAGACCCAGTACTTC. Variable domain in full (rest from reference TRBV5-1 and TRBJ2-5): KAGVTQTPRYLIKTRGQQVTLSCSPISGHRSVSWYQQTPGQGLQFLFEYFSETQRNKGNFPGRFSGRQFSNSRSEMNVSTLELGDSALYLCASSLAGGQETQYFGPGTRLLVL.

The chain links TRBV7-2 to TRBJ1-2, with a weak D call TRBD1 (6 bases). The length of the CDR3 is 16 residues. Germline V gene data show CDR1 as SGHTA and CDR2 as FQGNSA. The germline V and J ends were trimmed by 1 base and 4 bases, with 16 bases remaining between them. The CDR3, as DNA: TGTGCCAGCAGCTTAGTGGCAGGGGTAATAGTCTATGGCTACACCTTC. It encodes CASSLVAGVIVYGYTF. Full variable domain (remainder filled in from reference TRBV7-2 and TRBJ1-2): GAGVSQSPSNKVTEKGKDVELRCDPISGHTALYWYRQSLGQGLEFLIYFQGNSAPDKSGLPSDRFSAERTGGSVSTLTIQRTQQEDSAVYLCASSLVAGVIVYGYTFGSGTRLTVV.

CDR3 nucleotide sequence: TGCGCCAGCAGTGCCGGGACAGCCTATGGCTACACCTTC. Its translation: CASSAGTAYGYTF. This chain connects TRBV4-1 to TRBJ1-2; 7 bases map to TRBD1. This CDR3 comprises 13 residues. V lost 6 bases and J lost 4; bases outside the gene matches: 5. The germline CDR1 and CDR2 sequences are MGHRA and YSYEKL.

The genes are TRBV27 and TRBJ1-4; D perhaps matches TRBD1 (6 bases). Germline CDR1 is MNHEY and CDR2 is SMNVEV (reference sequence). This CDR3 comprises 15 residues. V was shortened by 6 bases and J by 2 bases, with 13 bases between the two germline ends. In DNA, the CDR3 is TGTGCCAGCAGGGATAGGGGGTGGACTAATGAAAAACTGTTTTTT. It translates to CASRDRGWTNEKLFF.

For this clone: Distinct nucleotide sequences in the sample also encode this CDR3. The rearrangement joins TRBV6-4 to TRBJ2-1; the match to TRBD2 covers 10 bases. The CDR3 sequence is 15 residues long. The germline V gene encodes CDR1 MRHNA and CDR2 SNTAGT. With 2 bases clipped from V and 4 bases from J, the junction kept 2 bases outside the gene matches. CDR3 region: CASSDLAGEYNEQFF. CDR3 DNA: TGTGCCAGCAGTGACCTAGCGGGGGAATACAATGAGCAGTTCTTC.

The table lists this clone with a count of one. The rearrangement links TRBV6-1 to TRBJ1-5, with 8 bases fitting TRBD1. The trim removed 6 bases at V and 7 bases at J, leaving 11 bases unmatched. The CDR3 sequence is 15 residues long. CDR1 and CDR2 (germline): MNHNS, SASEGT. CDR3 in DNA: TGTGCCAGCAGCCCGAGCCAGGGGGCTCCCCAGCCCCAGCATTTT. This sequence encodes CASSPSQGAPQPQHF.

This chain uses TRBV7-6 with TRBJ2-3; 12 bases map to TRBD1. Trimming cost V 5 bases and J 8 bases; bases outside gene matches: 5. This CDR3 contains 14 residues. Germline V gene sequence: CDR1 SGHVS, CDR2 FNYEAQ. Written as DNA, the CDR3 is TGTGCCAGCAGCACCGGGACAGGGGGCGGTACGCAGTATTTT. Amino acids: CASSTGTGGGTQYF.

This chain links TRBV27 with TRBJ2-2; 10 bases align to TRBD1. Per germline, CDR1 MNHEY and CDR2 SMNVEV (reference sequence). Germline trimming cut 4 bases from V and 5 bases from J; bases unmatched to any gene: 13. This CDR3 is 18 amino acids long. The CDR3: CASSSRAGTGVGTGELFF. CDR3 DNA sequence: TGTGCCAGCAGTTCTCGTGCCGGGACAGGGGTGGGAACCGGGGAGCTGTTTTTT.